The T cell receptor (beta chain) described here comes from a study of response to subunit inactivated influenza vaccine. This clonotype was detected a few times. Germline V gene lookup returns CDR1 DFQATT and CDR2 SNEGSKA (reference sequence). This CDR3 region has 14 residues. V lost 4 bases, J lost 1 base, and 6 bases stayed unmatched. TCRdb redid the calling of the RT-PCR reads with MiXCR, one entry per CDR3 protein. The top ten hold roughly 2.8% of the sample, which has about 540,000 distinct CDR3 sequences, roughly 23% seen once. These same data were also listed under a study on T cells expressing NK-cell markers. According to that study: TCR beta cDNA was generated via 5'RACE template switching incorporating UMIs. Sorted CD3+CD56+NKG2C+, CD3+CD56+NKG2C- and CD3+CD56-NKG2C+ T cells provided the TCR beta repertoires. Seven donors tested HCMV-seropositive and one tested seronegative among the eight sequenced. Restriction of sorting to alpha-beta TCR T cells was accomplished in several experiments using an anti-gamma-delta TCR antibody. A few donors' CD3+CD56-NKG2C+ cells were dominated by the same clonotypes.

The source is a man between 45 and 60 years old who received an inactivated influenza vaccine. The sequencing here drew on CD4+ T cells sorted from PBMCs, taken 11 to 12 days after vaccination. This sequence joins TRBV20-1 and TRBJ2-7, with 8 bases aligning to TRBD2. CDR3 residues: CSATGTRGSYEQYF. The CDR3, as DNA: TGCAGTGCTACCGGGACTAGGGGATCCTACGAGCAGTACTTC.